The next 27 T cell receptor beta chains were all read from a single sample in a study of blood T cell repertoires in COVID-19 (dated by TCRdb to about 2020). The library came from the immunoSEQ multiplex PCR assay. The source is immuneACCESS, and TCRdb retained only in-frame sequences with V and J called. Part of the clones is not carried over; for the studies checked, unresolved V genes explain less than half of this, and the remainder is unexplained. The sample data list over 45,000 clones, and around nine tenths of these were observed just once. 5.5% to 7.5% of the sample lies in the top ten. Specimen: peripheral blood. These receptors originate from a man aged 45-65 years with active COVID-19.

This clone has just one count. J is TRBJ1-4 and V is TRBV19; D call uncertain. V was cut by 7 bases and J by 0 bases, with 12 bases left in between. The CDR3 extends over 15 amino acids. Germline CDR1 is LNHDA and CDR2 is SQIVND (reference sequence). The CDR3 region has the DNA TGTGCCAGTAATAGCGGAAATCCAACTAATGAAAAACTGTTTTTT. Protein sequence: CASNSGNPTNEKLFF.

This chain connects TRBV5-1 to TRBJ2-2; 7 bases match TRBD2. This CDR3 is 15 amino acids long. Germline CDR1 reads SGHRS; CDR2 reads YFSETQ. With V trimmed by 3 bases and J by 2 bases, 4 bases remained unmatched. This CDR3 reads CASSSGGFNTGELFF. In nucleotides, the CDR3 is TGCGCCAGCAGCTCCGGGGGGTTTAACACCGGGGAGCTGTTTTTT.

V gene TRBV27 combines with J gene TRBJ2-5; possible D gene TRBD2, 5 bases. From germline, CDR1 is MNHEY and CDR2 SMNVEV (reference sequence). Trimming stripped 5 bases from V and 0 bases from J, with 10 bases between. This CDR3 is built from 14 residues. The CDR3 spells CASSPRGYQETQYF. The CDR3 DNA reads as TGTGCCAGCAGTCCCCGAGGGTACCAAGAGACCCAGTACTTC.

This chain joins TRBV6-5 and TRBJ1-2; TRBD1 matches 10 bases. Trimming removed 6 bases from V and 6 bases from J; junction bases left unmatched: 4. Germline CDR1 reads MNHEY; CDR2 reads SVGAGI. The CDR3 sequence is 13 residues long. CDR3 region: CASRGTGVNGYTF. The CDR3 DNA follows: TGTGCCAGCAGGGGGACAGGGGTAAATGGCTACACCTTC.

This chain connects TRBV2 to TRBJ2-1; 10 positions match TRBD1. The CDR3 is made up of 15 amino acids. Looked up from germline, CDR1 is SNHLY and CDR2 is FYNNEI. The trim removed 2 bases at V and 4 bases at J, leaving 2 bases unmatched. CDR3 region: CASSEWTGGYNEQFF. CDR3 DNA: TGTGCCAGCAGTGAATGGACAGGGGGGTACAATGAGCAGTTCTTC.

V gene TRBV6-6 combines with J gene TRBJ1-1; D not certain. Germline CDR1 and CDR2: MNHNY and SVGAGI (reference sequence). The CDR3 runs to 13 residues. V lost 0 bases and J 6 bases, leaving 8 bases between the germline ends. The CDR3 spells CASSYSFISEAFF. CDR3 coding DNA: TGTGCCAGCAGTTACTCATTTATCTCTGAAGCTTTCTTT.

The table lists this clone with a count of one. The V gene is TRBV30, the J gene TRBJ1-1, with D possibly being TRBD1 (5 bases). There are 12 residues in the CDR3. The germline gives CDR1 GTSNPN, CDR2 SVGIG (reference sequence). Trimming left V 4 bases short and J 2 bases short, with 8 bases between. In nucleotides, the CDR3 is TGTGCCTGGACGGGGGAAAACACTGAAGCTTTCTTT. Translated, it gives CAWTGENTEAFF.

This sequence joins TRBV2 and TRBJ2-2, with D perhaps matching TRBD1 (5 bases). V lost 2 bases and J 7 bases, leaving 20 bases between the germline ends. In germline, CDR1 is SNHLY, CDR2 FYNNEI. The CDR3 contains 17 residues. The CDR3 nucleotides read TGTGCCAGCAGTGAATCTCGGACACCGCGTGGGGTCGGGGAGCTGTTTTTT. Translating gives CASSESRTPRGVGELFF.

The rearrangement links TRBV11-1 to TRBJ1-6; 9 bases line up with TRBD1. Per the germline V gene, CDR1 is SGHAT and CDR2 is FQDESV (reference sequence). The CDR3 sequence is 14 residues long. V lost 9 bases and J lost 10; bases outside the gene matches: 10. CDR3 residues: CASTPGQGGSPLHF. DNA of the CDR3: TGTGCCAGTACGCCGGGACAGGGCGGGTCACCCCTCCACTTT.

The V gene is TRBV6-2 or TRBV6-3, the J gene TRBJ2-7; tentative D call: TRBD1 (6 bases). This CDR3 has 16 residues. V was shortened by 6 bases and J by 3 bases, with 21 bases between the two germline ends. CDR1 is MNHEY, CDR2 SVGEGT, per germline. CDR3 nucleotide sequence: TGTGCCAGCAGCCCTAGGGGGAACAGCCCACTCTACGAGCAGTACTTC. This translates into CASSPRGNSPLYEQYF.

The chain joins TRBV7-8 to TRBJ2-3, with D possibly being TRBD2 (7 bases). CDR1 and CDR2 (germline): SGHVS, FQNEAQ. This CDR3 has 17 residues. V was shortened by 5 bases and J by 2 bases, with 20 bases between the two germline ends. CDR3 sequence (DNA): TGTGCCAGCAGCCGAGGGAGTGCGGGGGCCCCCACAGATACGCAGTATTTT. The encoded protein is CASSRGSAGAPTDTQYF.

The gene calls are TRBV5-4 and TRBJ2-7; TRBD1 might be the D (5 bases). The germline V gene has CDR1 SGHNT and CDR2 YYREEE (reference sequence). Trimming left V 3 bases short and J 0 bases short, with 10 bases between. The CDR3 length is 14 residues. As DNA, the CDR3 is TGTGCCAGCAGCTCGCAGGGAAACTCCTACGAGCAGTACTTC. Protein sequence: CASSSQGNSYEQYF.

V is TRBV19 and J is TRBJ2-5; a possible D gene is TRBD1 (6 bases). This CDR3 comprises 15 residues. Germline CDR1 is LNHDA and CDR2 is SQIVND (reference sequence). V lost 3 bases, J lost 2 bases, and 13 bases lay in between. CDR3 sequence reads: CASSILGGQQETQYF. CDR3 bases: TGTGCCAGTAGTATCCTTGGTGGACAGCAAGAGACCCAGTACTTC.

J is TRBJ1-6 and V is TRBV27; 7 positions agree with TRBD1. With 5 bases clipped from V and 1 base from J, the junction kept 5 bases outside the gene matches. This CDR3 comprises 16 residues. The V gene's germline CDR1 is MNHEY and CDR2 SMNVEV (reference sequence). CDR3 residues: CASSPQTGSYNSPLHF. CDR3 bases: TGTGCCAGCAGTCCGCAGACAGGGTCCTATAATTCACCCCTCCACTTT.

Comment on this clone: The junction and the germline gene differ at one end; a read error may be behind it. The CDR3: CASSPTPLAGAGRKHF. The CDR3 DNA reads TGTGCCAGCAGCCCAACCCCACTTGCGGGGGCCGGAAGAAAGCACTTC. This chain links TRBV3-1 (or the pseudogene TRBV3-2) with TRBJ2-7; D might be TRBD2 (7 bases). The CDR3 length is 16 residues. CDR1 and CDR2 from the germline V gene are LGHDT and YNNKEL (reference sequence).

The chain joins TRBV4-2 to TRBJ2-2, with 11 bases matching TRBD2. The CDR3 extends over 18 amino acids. The germline gives CDR1 LGHNA, CDR2 YNFKEQ. The trim removed 0 bases at V and 5 bases at J, leaving 8 bases unmatched. The CDR3 DNA follows: TGTGCCAGCAGCCAAGATGCTAGCGGGAGGTCCTATACCGGGGAGCTGTTTTTT. Translating it yields CASSQDASGRSYTGELFF.

This clone appeared a single time. The chain has TRBV4-2 and TRBJ2-1; the match to TRBD2 covers 7 bases. CDR1 LGHNA and CDR2 YNFKEQ come from the germline V gene. This CDR3 has 14 amino acids. V shed 0 bases, J shed 10 bases, and the junction held 6 bases outside the gene matches. CDR3 region: CASSQESVRGEQFF. The CDR3 DNA follows: TGTGCCAGCAGCCAAGAATCAGTGCGGGGGGAGCAGTTCTTC.

The chain carries TRBV6-5 and TRBJ1-1; no clear D. There are 14 residues in the CDR3. Germline V gene data show CDR1 as MNHEY and CDR2 as SVGAGI. The V end lost 8 bases, the J end lost 10 bases, and 23 bases lay between the germline ends. The CDR3 reads CASLAPAREESAFF. CDR3 in DNA: TGTGCCAGCCTAGCCCCTGCCCGGGAGGAATCAGCTTTCTTT.

The gene calls are TRBV10-1 and TRBJ2-3; D is unresolved. Germline values: CDR1 WNHNN, CDR2 SYGVQD (reference sequence). V was clipped by 3 bases and J by 4 bases, with 11 bases between them. The length of the CDR3 is 14 residues. CDR3 in DNA: TGCGCCAGCAGTGAAATTACAGTGGCAGATACGCAGTATTTT. Protein product: CASSEITVADTQYF.

The chain couples TRBV2 to TRBJ2-1; D may be TRBD2 (6 bases). Germline lookup yields CDR1 SNHLY and CDR2 FYNNEI. V shed 6 bases and J shed 9 bases, with 15 bases lying between them. The CDR3 is made up of 13 amino acids. The CDR3 is CASSPLGLGEQFF. CDR3 sequence (DNA): TGTGCCAGCAGCCCTTTGGGACTGGGTGAGCAGTTCTTC.

This chain joins TRBV7-9 and TRBJ1-1; D uncertain. CDR1 is SEHNR and CDR2 is FQNEAQ in the germline V gene (reference sequence). The CDR3 spans 14 residues. V gave up 5 bases and J gave up 1 base, with 11 bases separating them. The CDR3 loop is CASSRSVGNTEAFF. The CDR3 DNA is TGTGCCAGCAGCCGGAGTGTGGGGAACACTGAAGCTTTCTTT. Full variable domain (outside the CDR3, taken from reference TRBV7-9 and TRBJ1-1): DTGVSQNPRHKITKRGQNVTFRCDPISEHNRLYWYRQTLGQGPEFLTYFQNEAQLEKSRLLSDRFSAERPKGSFSTLEIQRTEQGDSAMYLCASSRSVGNTEAFFGQGTRLTVV.

The count of this clone is one. The J gene is TRBJ2-3, the V gene TRBV18; maybe TRBD1 (10 bases). Per germline, CDR1 KGHSH and CDR2 LQKENI. The CDR3 spans 18 residues. Trimming removed 3 bases at V and 5 bases at J, with 24 bases between. The CDR3 loop reads CASSPTGGGGRAQDTQYF. The CDR3 coding sequence is TGTGCCAGCTCACCGACAGGGGGCGGCGGGAGGGCCCAAGATACGCAGTATTTT.

The chain carries TRBV6-5 and TRBJ2-1; TRBD1 matches at 7 bases. V lost 6 bases and J lost 2; bases outside the gene matches: 7. CDR1 and CDR2 (germline): MNHEY, SVGAGI. CDR3 length: 15 residues. The CDR3 coding sequence is TGTGCCAGCAGCTACCGGGACAGCACCTACAATGAGCAGTTCTTC. Protein: CASSYRDSTYNEQFF.

This sequence joins TRBV18 and TRBJ2-1; the match to TRBD1 covers 11 bases. The trim removed 2 bases at V and 5 bases at J, leaving 14 bases unmatched. The CDR3 runs 19 residues. The germline gives CDR1 KGHSH, CDR2 LQKENI. CDR3 in amino acids: CASSPFKGSGQGGHNEQFF. In nucleotides, the CDR3 is TGTGCCAGCTCACCATTTAAAGGGTCGGGACAGGGGGGTCACAATGAGCAGTTCTTC.

This chain joins TRBV11-3 and TRBJ2-1, with 13 bases that match TRBD2. The CDR3 runs 15 residues. Germline trimming cut 6 bases from V and 10 bases from J; bases unmatched to any gene: 9. CDR1 SGHNT and CDR2 YENEEA come from the germline V gene. This CDR3 reads CASSPGTSGIGEQFF. CDR3 coding DNA: TGTGCCAGCAGTCCCGGGACTAGCGGGATCGGGGAGCAGTTCTTC. The full variable domain, with the rest looked up from reference TRBV11-3 and TRBJ2-1, is EAGVVQSPRYKIIEKKQPVAFWCNPISGHNTLYWYLQNLGQGPELLIRYENEEAVDDSQLPKDRFSAERLKGVDSTLKIQPAELGDSAVYLCASSPGTSGIGEQFFGPGTRLTVL.

This clone was observed a single time. This chain links TRBV6-5 with TRBJ1-2; 7 bases are a match to TRBD1. V lost 6 bases and J lost 6; bases outside the gene matches: 7. This CDR3 is 13 amino acids long. The germline V gene has CDR1 MNHEY and CDR2 SVGAGI. The CDR3 sequence: CASRRQGGNGYTF. In DNA form, the CDR3 reads TGTGCCAGCAGGCGACAGGGTGGAAATGGCTACACCTTC.

The V and J genes are TRBV2 and TRBJ2-5; D is undetermined. V was clipped by 7 bases and J by 4 bases, with 10 bases between them. The CDR3 covers 12 residues. CDR1 and CDR2 from the germline V gene are SNHLY and FYNNEI. The CDR3 reads CASNLGGETQYF. In DNA, the CDR3 is TGTGCCAGCAACCTAGGCGGAGAGACCCAGTACTTC.